One sample yielded the 3 T cell receptor beta chains listed below, sequenced in a study of regulatory T cells in long-lasting Graves disease. The sample's time point: persistent/refractory GD, antithyroid drugs over 5 years with positive TRAb. Construction of the TCR library relied on RNA isolated from PBMCs. Assembly of TCR beta libraries relied on iRepertoire HTBI primers together with Arm-PCR of CDR3 regions. TCRdb reprocessed the multiplex PCR reads with MiXCR, giving one entry per CDR3 protein. The sample includes roughly 430,000 distinct CDR3 sequences, around 20% of them seen just once. The material sequenced was peripheral blood mononuclear cells (PBMCs), taken when the disease was refractory, from a patient treated with antithyroid drugs. The receptors shown here come from a female donor with Graves disease.

This clonotype occurred many times. The CDR3 nucleotides read TGTGCCAGCAGCTTCGGGGTTGGGGAGACCCAGTACTTC. As protein: CASSFGVGETQYF. The chain joins TRBV5-6 to TRBJ2-5; a possible D gene is TRBD2 (5 bases). This CDR3 spans 13 amino acids. Germline V CDR1 and CDR2: SGHDT, YYEEEE. The germline V and J ends were trimmed by 2 bases and 5 bases, with 10 bases remaining between them. The complete variable domain, with remaining parts taken from reference TRBV5-6 and TRBJ2-5, reads DAGVTQSPTHLIKTRGQQVTLRCSPKSGHDTVSWYQQALGQGPQFIFQYYEEEERQRGNFPDRFSGHQFPNYSSELNVNALLLGDSALYLCASSFGVGETQYFGPGTRLLVL.

The genes are TRBV7-3 and TRBJ1-5; 7 bases map to TRBD1. Germline assignment: CDR1 SGHTA and CDR2 FQGTGA. This CDR3 has 18 amino acids. V was pared by 2 bases and J by 2 bases, with 12 bases of the junction left unmatched. CDR3 nucleotide sequence: TGTGCCAGCAGCTTATATTGGGTTCCCACAGGGGGCAATCAGCCCCAGCATTTT. Encoded protein: CASSLYWVPTGGNQPQHF.

This clonotype appeared many times. The chain is built from TRBV4-1 and TRBJ2-5; tentatively, D is TRBD2 (6 bases). Germline CDR1 reads MGHRA; CDR2 reads YSYEKL. The length of the CDR3 is 15 residues. Trimming shortened V by 0 bases and J by 2 bases, and 10 bases separated the two germline ends. The CDR3 spells CASSQDEDYQETQYF. The CDR3 DNA follows: TGCGCCAGCAGCCAAGATGAGGACTATCAAGAGACCCAGTACTTC.